This TCR beta chain was recovered during a study of T cell responses to AZD1222 COVID-19 vaccine. Second-dose schedules of about 4 or about 12 weeks were combined. Whole-study findings and limits: Donors were largely white British and mainly female; clonal diversity was possibly underestimated.

Data came from immunoSEQ multiplex PCR; TCRdb stores just in-frame clones and leaves some out. The sample has about 150,000 clones, roughly nine tenths seen once. About this clone itself: Its antigen is unidentified.

The sample consisted of peripheral blood, taken 28 days after the second AZD1222 dose. The sequence was obtained from an adult who received the AZD1222 COVID-19 vaccine.

The CDR3 reads CASSLVRGLAGGDTGELFF. In DNA form, the CDR3 reads TGCGCCAGCAGCTTGGTTCGCGGACTAGCGGGGGGCGACACCGGGGAGCTGTTTTTT. The gene calls are TRBV5-1 and TRBJ2-2; 14 bases are a match to TRBD2. Germline loops: CDR1 SGHRS, CDR2 YFSETQ. CDR3 length: 19 amino acids. The J segment lost 3 bases and the V segment lost 0 bases, leaving 7 bases of the junction unmatched. The whole variable domain, filled in from reference TRBV5-1 and TRBJ2-2, reads KAGVTQTPRYLIKTRGQQVTLSCSPISGHRSVSWYQQTPGQGLQFLFEYFSETQRNKGNFPGRFSGRQFSNSRSEMNVSTLELGDSALYLCASSLVRGLAGGDTGELFFGEGSRLTVL.